Listed here are 12 T cell receptor beta chains from one sample, sequenced in a study of OX40 agonist ivuxolimab in advanced cancers. The library relied on the immunoSEQ multiplex PCR assay. TCRdb provides this immuneACCESS table in a form limited to in-frame rearrangements. Some clones are lacking; in checked studies, under half of them reflect an unresolved V gene, and why the rest are absent is not known. The sample contains 65,000 to 90,000 clones, about 93% of them found a single time. The top ten clones comprise less than 10% of the sample. The sequenced sample was CD4+ or CD8+ T cells sorted from blood, obtained in a trial of the OX40 agonist ivuxolimab. The receptors come from an adult with an advanced solid tumor such as melanoma, head and neck, liver or kidney cancer.

The chain couples TRBV2 to TRBJ1-1; tentative D call: TRBD1 (6 bases). Trimming stripped 0 bases from V and 0 bases from J, with 20 bases between. This CDR3 is built from 19 residues. The germline gives CDR1 SNHLY, CDR2 FYNNEI. The CDR3 reads CASSEAGPGDLTLNTEAFF. The CDR3 nucleotides are TGTGCCAGCAGTGAAGCGGGGCCAGGGGACTTAACCCTGAACACTGAAGCTTTCTTT.

The CDR3 nucleotides are TGTGCCTCCGGGACAGGCCCACACAATGAGCAGTTCTTC. Translated: CASGTGPHNEQFF. This chain joins TRBV30 and TRBJ2-1; TRBD1 matches at 8 bases. V dropped 7 bases and J dropped 5; count of bases not matched to a gene: 7. This CDR3 spans 13 amino acids. Germline assignment: CDR1 GTSNPN and CDR2 SVGIG (reference sequence).

This clone was seen once. This chain connects TRBV7-6 to TRBJ2-7; 8 nucleotides agree with TRBD1. This CDR3 is built from 13 residues. V was pared by 1 base and J by 4 bases, with 0 bases of the junction left unmatched. Germline CDR1 is SGHVS and CDR2 is FNYEAQ. CDR3 DNA: TGTGCCAGCAGCTTAGGGACAGGGTACGAGCAGTACTTC. It codes for CASSLGTGYEQYF.

V and J are TRBV10-3 and TRBJ2-7; no definite D call. The germline CDR1 and CDR2 sequences are ENHRY and SYGVKD. Between the trimmed V and J ends, which lost 0 bases and 1 base, there was a span of 13 bases. The CDR3 has 16 residues. Here the CDR3 DNA reads TGTGCCATCAGTGAGTCCGGCCTGGACGGATCCTACGAGCAGTACTTC. This translates into CAISESGLDGSYEQYF.

The CDR3 nucleotides are TGTGCCAGTAGTATCCGTCCAGGGATGTGGGAGCAGTACTTC. Translated: CASSIRPGMWEQYF. This chain uses TRBV19 with TRBJ2-7; D may be TRBD1 (5 bases). The CDR3 sequence is 14 residues long. Germline V gene data show CDR1 as LNHDA and CDR2 as SQIVND (reference sequence). Deletions cut 3 bases from V and 7 bases from J, with 16 bases between.

The rearrangement uses TRBV11-2 and TRBJ1-2, with D possibly matching TRBD1 (5 bases). V gave up 3 bases and J gave up 8 bases, with 10 bases separating them. Germline V gene sequence: CDR1 SGHAT, CDR2 FQNNGV. This CDR3 comprises 12 residues. CDR3 protein: CASSFSGGGYTF. CDR3 nucleotide sequence: TGTGCCAGCAGCTTCTCCGGGGGAGGCTACACCTTC.

The chain employs TRBV19 and TRBJ1-1; a weak D match, TRBD1 (5 bases). The CDR3 spans 13 residues. Germline V lookup: CDR1 LNHDA, CDR2 SQIVND (reference sequence). Trimming removed 8 bases at V and 0 bases at J, with 10 bases between. CDR3 loop: CASGGLMNTEAFF. The DNA of the CDR3 is TGTGCCAGTGGGGGACTTATGAACACTGAAGCTTTCTTT.

The chain recombines TRBV6-5 with TRBJ2-3; 8 bases are shared with TRBD2. With V trimmed by 4 bases and J by 2 bases, 5 bases remained unmatched. The CDR3 has 15 residues. CDR1 MNHEY and CDR2 SVGAGI come from the germline V gene. This chain's CDR3 is CASSSRGGITDTQYF. The CDR3 DNA reads as TGTGCCAGCAGTTCCCGCGGGGGGATCACAGATACGCAGTATTTT.

J is TRBJ2-7 and V is TRBV21-1; the tabulated D call, TRBD1, remains unverified against the DNA. TRBV21-1 is classified as a pseudogene. CDR3 length: 16 residues. The CDR3 nucleotides are TGTGCCAGCAGCAAAGTGGGGGACAGGCGGAGCCACGAGCAGTACTTC. Protein sequence: CASSKVGDRRSHEQYF.

This clone was detected only once. The same CDR3 also results from other DNA sequences found in this sample. The V gene is TRBV19, the J gene TRBJ1-1; TRBD1 agrees at 7 bases. V gave up 1 base and J gave up 1 base; unmatched junction bases: 0. This CDR3 spans 14 amino acids. Germline CDR1 and CDR2: LNHDA and SQIVND (reference sequence). CDR3 nucleotide sequence: TGTGCCAGTAGTATAGGACAGGGGAACACTGAAGCTTTCTTT. Encoded protein: CASSIGQGNTEAFF.

This clone was picked up one time. The CDR3, as DNA: TGTGCCAGCAGTTGGGACTTCTCCGAGCAGTACTTC. Its translation: CASSWDFSEQYF. The chain uses TRBV27 and TRBJ2-7, with D possibly matching TRBD2 (6 bases). The CDR3 extends over 12 amino acids. Germline V gene data show CDR1 as MNHEY and CDR2 as SMNVEV (reference sequence). V was clipped by 4 bases and J by 6 bases, with 10 bases between them.

Details on this clone: A read error may produce the germline difference seen at one junction end. V gene TRBV18 combines with J gene TRBJ2-5; D is ambiguous. In germline, CDR1 is KGHSH, CDR2 LQKENI. This CDR3 contains 13 residues. CDR3 bases: TGTGCCAGCTCACCACCGACCGAAGAGGCCCAGTACTTC. Its protein product is CASSPPTEEAQYF.